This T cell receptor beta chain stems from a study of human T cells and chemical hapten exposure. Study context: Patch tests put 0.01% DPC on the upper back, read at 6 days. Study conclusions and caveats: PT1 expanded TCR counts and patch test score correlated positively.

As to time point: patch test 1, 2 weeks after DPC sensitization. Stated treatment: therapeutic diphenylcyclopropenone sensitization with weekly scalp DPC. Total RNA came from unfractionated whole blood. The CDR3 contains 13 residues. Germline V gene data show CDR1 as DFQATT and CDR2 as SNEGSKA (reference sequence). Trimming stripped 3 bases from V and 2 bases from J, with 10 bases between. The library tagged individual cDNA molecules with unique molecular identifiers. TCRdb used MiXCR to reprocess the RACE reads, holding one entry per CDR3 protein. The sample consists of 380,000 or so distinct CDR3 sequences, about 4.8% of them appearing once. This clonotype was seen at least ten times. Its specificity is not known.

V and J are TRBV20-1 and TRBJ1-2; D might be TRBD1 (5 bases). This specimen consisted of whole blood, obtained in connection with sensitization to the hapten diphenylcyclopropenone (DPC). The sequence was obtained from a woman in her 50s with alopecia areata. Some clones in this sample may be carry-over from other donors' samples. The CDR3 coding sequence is TGCAGTGCTAGTATCGCAGGGAACTATGGCTACACCTTC. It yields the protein CSASIAGNYGYTF.